The following is a T cell receptor (beta chain) sequence with its context. This specimen belongs to a study of T cell responses to AZD1222 COVID-19 vaccine. The CDR3 totals 13 residues. V was shortened by 2 bases and J by 5 bases, with 8 bases between the two germline ends. Generated by immunoSEQ multiplex PCR, the TCRdb table keeps only in-frame clones and is missing some. The sample has 95,000 to 150,000 clones; over 75% are singletons. This material consisted of peripheral blood, taken on day 0 of AZD1222 vaccination. The source of this sequence is an adult in good health. V usage is TRBV5-7 and J usage is TRBJ2-1; tentative D call: TRBD1 (5 bases). TRBV5-7 is annotated as an ORF whose role is uncertain. The CDR3: CASSFGHHNEQFF. The CDR3 DNA reads as TGTGCCAGCAGCTTCGGACACCACAATGAGCAGTTCTTC.